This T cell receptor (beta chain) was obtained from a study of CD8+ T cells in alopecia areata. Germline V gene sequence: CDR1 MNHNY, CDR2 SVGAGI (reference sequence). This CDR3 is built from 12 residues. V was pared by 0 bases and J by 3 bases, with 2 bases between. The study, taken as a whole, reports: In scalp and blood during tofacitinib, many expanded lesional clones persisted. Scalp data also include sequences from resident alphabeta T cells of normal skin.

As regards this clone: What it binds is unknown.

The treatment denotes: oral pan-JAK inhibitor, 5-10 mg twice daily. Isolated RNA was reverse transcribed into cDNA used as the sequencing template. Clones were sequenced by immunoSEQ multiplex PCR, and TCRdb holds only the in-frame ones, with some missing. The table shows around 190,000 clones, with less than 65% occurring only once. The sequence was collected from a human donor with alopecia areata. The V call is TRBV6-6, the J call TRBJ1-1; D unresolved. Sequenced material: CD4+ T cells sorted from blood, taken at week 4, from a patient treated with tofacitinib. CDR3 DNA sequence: TGTGCCAGCAGTTACTCTCACACTGAAGCTTTCTTT. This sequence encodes CASSYSHTEAFF.